Listed here is a single TCR beta chain. Its antigen is not known. One end of the junction is discordant with germline, which a read error may explain. This record comes from a study of cytomegalovirus exposure and HLA in healthy donors. Study results and caveats: Later analysis revealed greater clonal expansion in HLA-associated TCR beta chains than in equally common others.

Per the germline V gene, CDR1 is SNHLY and CDR2 is FYNNEI. This CDR3 is 17 amino acids long. PCR was performed using 60 Vbeta and 13 Jbeta primers. Method: immunoSEQ multiplex PCR; TCRdb's copy keeps in-frame clones and lacks some. Counted here are 95,000 to 150,000 clones, approximately 72% occurring once; the ten biggest clones make up about 30%. V is TRBV2 and J is TRBJ2-6, with D perhaps matching TRBD1 (5 bases). The sequence came from a man in his sixties in good health and CMV-seropositive. The sample comprised PBMCs. The CDR3, as DNA: TGTGCCACCACGGGCTCCCACCAGAGCTCTGGGGCCAACGGCCTGACTTTC. As protein: CATTGSHQSSGANGLTF.